This TCR beta chain was captured in a study of identical twins. The CDR3 has 11 amino acids. The V gene lost 3 bases and the J gene lost 7 bases, with 4 bases spanning the gap. This clonotype has a count of ten or more. Its target is unknown. Points from the study as a whole: Findings came from cross-sectional statistics, without long-term follow-up of donors. Abundant beta clonotypes from cord blood had fewer insertions, unlike memory repertoires, which showed none. Possibly, invariant MAIT and iNKT cells partly confounded zero-insertion analyses.

TCRdb passed the 5' RACE reads through MiXCR, listing each CDR3 protein once. The table includes some 590,000 distinct CDR3 sequences, more than 9% detected once. The sample was also reused in another study, on yellow fever vaccine responses in identical twins.

Sequenced material: PBMCs. The chain is built from TRBV12-3 or TRBV12-4 and TRBJ2-1; no clear D gene. The clonotype originates from a woman under 30 in good health. CDR3 DNA sequence: TGTGCCAGCAGTTTTGGAAATGAGCAGTTCTTC. It is translated as CASSFGNEQFF.